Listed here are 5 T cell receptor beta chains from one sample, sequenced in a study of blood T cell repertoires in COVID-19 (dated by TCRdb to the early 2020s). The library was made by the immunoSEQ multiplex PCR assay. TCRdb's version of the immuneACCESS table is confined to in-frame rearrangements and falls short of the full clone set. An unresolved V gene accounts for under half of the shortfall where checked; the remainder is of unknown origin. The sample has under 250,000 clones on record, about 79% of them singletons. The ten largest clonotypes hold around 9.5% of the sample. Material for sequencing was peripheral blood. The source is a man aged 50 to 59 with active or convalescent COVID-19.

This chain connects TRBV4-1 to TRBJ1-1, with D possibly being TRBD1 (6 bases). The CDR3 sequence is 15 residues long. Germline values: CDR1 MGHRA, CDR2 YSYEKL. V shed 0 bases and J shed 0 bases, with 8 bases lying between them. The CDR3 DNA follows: TGCGCCAGCAGCCAAGAGCCAGGGGTGAACACTGAAGCTTTCTTT. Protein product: CASSQEPGVNTEAFF.

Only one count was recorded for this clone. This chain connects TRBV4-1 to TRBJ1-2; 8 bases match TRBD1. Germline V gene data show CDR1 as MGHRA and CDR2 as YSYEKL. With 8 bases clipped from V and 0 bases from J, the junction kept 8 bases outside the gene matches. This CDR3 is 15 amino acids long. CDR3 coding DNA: TGCGCCAGCCGAGTACCGGGACAGGCTAACTATGGCTACACCTTC. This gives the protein CASRVPGQANYGYTF.

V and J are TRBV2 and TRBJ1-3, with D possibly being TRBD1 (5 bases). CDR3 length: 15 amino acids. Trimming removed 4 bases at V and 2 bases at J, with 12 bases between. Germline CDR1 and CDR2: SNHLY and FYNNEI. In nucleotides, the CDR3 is TGTGCCAGCAGTGCCCAGACAGTCGCTGGAAACACCATATATTTT. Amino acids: CASSAQTVAGNTIYF.

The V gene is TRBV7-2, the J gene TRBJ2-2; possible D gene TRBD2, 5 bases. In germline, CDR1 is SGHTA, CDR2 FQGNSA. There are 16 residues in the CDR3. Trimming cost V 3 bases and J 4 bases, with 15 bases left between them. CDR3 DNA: TGTGCCAGCAGCTTCCCCGGACTCCGGGGCACCGGGGAGCTGTTTTTT. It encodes CASSFPGLRGTGELFF.

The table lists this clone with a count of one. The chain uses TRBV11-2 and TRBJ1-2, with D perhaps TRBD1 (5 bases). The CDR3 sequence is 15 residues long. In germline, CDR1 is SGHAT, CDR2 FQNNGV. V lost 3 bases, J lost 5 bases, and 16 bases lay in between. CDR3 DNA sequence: TGTGCCAGCAGCTTCCTGGCCAGGGCGGATTATGGCTACACCTTC. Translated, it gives CASSFLARADYGYTF.